This T cell receptor beta chain came from a study of graft-versus-host responses after intestinal transplantation. Study information: Those transplanted obtained multivisceral, liver-intestinal, or isolated intestinal grafts. Broader study findings: High graft-versus-host to host-versus-graft clonal ratios were seen in allografts of patients with graft-donor T cell macrochimerism. Detected in recipient marrow were GvH clones, some of which were first observed in ileum or blood.

This clone was seen a handful of times. This CDR3 has 15 amino acids. Trimming cost V 4 bases and J 5 bases; bases outside gene matches: 6. Sequencing used immunoSEQ multiplex PCR; TCRdb keeps in-frame clones, though not all of them. Of 23,000 or so clones in the sample, around two fifths were seen once. The TCR comes from a human patient who received an intestinal transplant. Here the sequenced sample was alloreactive CD4+ T cells from a mixed lymphocyte reaction culture, taken before intestinal transplant. Stated subset: CFSE-low proliferating T cells sorted from roughly 6-day pre-transplant mixed lymphocyte reaction (GvH or HvG direction). The chain links TRBV23-1 to TRBJ2-1; 9 positions agree with TRBD1. TRBV23-1 is annotated as an ORF whose role is uncertain. CDR3 sequence: CASSPNRGRDNEQFF. The CDR3 nucleotides are TGCGCCAGCAGTCCAAACAGGGGGCGGGACAATGAGCAGTTCTTC.